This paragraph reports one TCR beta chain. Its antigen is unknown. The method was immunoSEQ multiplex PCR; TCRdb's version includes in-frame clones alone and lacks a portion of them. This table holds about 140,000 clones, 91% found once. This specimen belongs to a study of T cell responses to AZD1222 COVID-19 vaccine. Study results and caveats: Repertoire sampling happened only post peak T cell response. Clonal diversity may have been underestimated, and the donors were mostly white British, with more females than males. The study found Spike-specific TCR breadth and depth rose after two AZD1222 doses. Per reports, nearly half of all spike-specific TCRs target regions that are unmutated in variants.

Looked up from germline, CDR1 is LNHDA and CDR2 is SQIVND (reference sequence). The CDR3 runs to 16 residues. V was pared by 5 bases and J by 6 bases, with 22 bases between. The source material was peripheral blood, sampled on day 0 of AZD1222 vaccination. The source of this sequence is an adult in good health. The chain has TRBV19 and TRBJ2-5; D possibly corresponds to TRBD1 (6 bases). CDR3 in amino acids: CASSSRYRVREQTQYF. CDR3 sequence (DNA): TGTGCCAGTAGTTCCCGATACAGGGTCCGAGAGCAGACCCAGTACTTC. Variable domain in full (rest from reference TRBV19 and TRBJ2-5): DGGITQSPKYLFRKEGQNVTLSCEQNLNHDAMYWYRQDPGQGLRLIYYSQIVNDFQKGDIAEGYSVSREKKESFPLTVTSAQKNPTAFYLCASSSRYRVREQTQYFGPGTRLLVL.